The following is a T cell receptor beta chain sequence with its context. The CDR3 contains 17 residues. Per the germline V gene, CDR1 is SGHRS and CDR2 is YFSETQ. V trimming: 4 bases; J trimming: 4 bases; junction bases outside the gene matches: 11. The data stem from a study of OX40 agonist ivuxolimab in advanced cancers. The method was immunoSEQ multiplex PCR; TCRdb's version includes in-frame clones alone and lacks a portion of them. Counted here are approximately 84,000 clones, 70% to 90% occurring once; the ten biggest clones make up about 2%. The source of this sequence is an adult with an advanced solid tumor such as melanoma, head and neck, liver or kidney cancer. The specimen comprised CD4+ or CD8+ T cells sorted from blood, sampled in a trial of the OX40 agonist ivuxolimab. The chain is built from TRBV5-1 and TRBJ2-2, with 9 bases lining up with TRBD1. Written as DNA, the CDR3 is TGCGCCAGCAGCCCAGGAGGACAGGGGTCCTTCACCGGGGAGCTGTTTTTT. Translating gives CASSPGGQGSFTGELFF.